These T cell receptor beta chains were read from a single sample in a study of blood T cell repertoires in COVID-19. Libraries were prepared by immunoSEQ multiplex PCR; TCRdb keeps only in-frame clonotypes and omits some of them. The sample comprises about 89,000 clones, 72% of which are singletons, and around 14% rests with the top ten. Material: peripheral blood. These receptors were collected from an elderly woman with acute or convalescent COVID-19. Both conserved end residues are part of each CDR3. The order of the fields is CDR3 protein, CDR3 DNA, clone size, D gene, V gene, J gene. The D gene is left open where the match is weak. Not every row has a clone size; where given, it reads once, few, many or a size class.

CDR3aa: CASSGGPYTQYF; CDR3nt: TGTGCCAGCAGCGGGGGGCCTTATACGCAGTATTTT; abundance: NA; d_gene: NA; v_gene: TRBV2; j_gene: TRBJ2-3
CDR3aa: CASSLRLVSPLHF; CDR3nt: TGTGCCAGCAGCCTCCGTCTCGTTTCACCCCTCCACTTT; abundance: few; d_gene: NA; v_gene: TRBV3-1/TRBV3-2; j_gene: TRBJ1-6
CDR3aa: CAWSVSVSGGRQAFF; CDR3nt: TGTGCCTGGAGTGTAAGTGTGTCGGGAGGACGTCAAGCTTTCTTT; abundance: NA; d_gene: NA; v_gene: TRBV30; j_gene: TRBJ1-1
CDR3aa: CASSSGSDSGNTIYF; CDR3nt: TGTGCCAGCAGTTCTGGCTCCGACTCTGGAAACACCATATATTTT; abundance: NA; d_gene: NA; v_gene: TRBV28; j_gene: TRBJ1-3
CDR3aa: CASSQGLTSGDSYEQYF; CDR3nt: TGTGCCAGCAGCCAAGGACTGACTAGCGGGGACTCCTACGAGCAGTACTTC; abundance: NA; d_gene: TRBD2; v_gene: TRBV3-1/TRBV3-2; j_gene: TRBJ2-7
CDR3aa: CASSQTGVGADTQYF; CDR3nt: TGCGCCAGCAGCCAGACAGGGGTCGGTGCAGATACGCAGTATTTT; abundance: NA; d_gene: TRBD1; v_gene: TRBV5-1; j_gene: TRBJ2-3
CDR3aa: CASSIRDTDWPQHF; CDR3nt: TGTGCCAGTAGTATTAGGGACACGGATTGGCCCCAGCATTTT; abundance: NA; d_gene: NA; v_gene: TRBV19; j_gene: TRBJ1-5
CDR3aa: CASSLGRGLSNSPLHF; CDR3nt: TGTGCCAGCAGCTTAGGGAGAGGACTCTCGAATTCACCCCTCCACTTT; abundance: NA; d_gene: NA; v_gene: TRBV7-8; j_gene: TRBJ1-6
CDR3aa: CAISPSQETQYF; CDR3nt: TGTGCCATCAGCCCTAGTCAAGAGACCCAGTACTTC; abundance: NA; d_gene: NA; v_gene: TRBV10-3; j_gene: TRBJ2-5
CDR3aa: CASSLGAGSLNYGYTF; CDR3nt: TGCGCCAGCAGCTTGGGAGCGGGGAGCCTTAACTATGGCTACACCTTC; abundance: few; d_gene: NA; v_gene: TRBV5-1; j_gene: TRBJ1-2
CDR3aa: CASGLGLSTGGETQYF; CDR3nt: TGTGCTAGTGGTTTGGGACTATCGACAGGCGGGGAGACCCAGTACTTC; abundance: NA; d_gene: NA; v_gene: TRBV12-5; j_gene: TRBJ2-5
CDR3aa: CASSPPSRGYTF; CDR3nt: TGTGCCAGCAGCCCACCGAGTCGCGGCTACACCTTC; abundance: NA; d_gene: NA; v_gene: TRBV9; j_gene: TRBJ1-2
CDR3aa: CASRGTGGNEQYF; CDR3nt: TGTGCCAGCAGAGGGACAGGGGGCAACGAGCAGTACTTC; abundance: NA; d_gene: TRBD1; v_gene: TRBV2; j_gene: TRBJ2-7
CDR3aa: CASSILFGIVIYGYTF; CDR3nt: TGTGCCAGTAGTATCCTCTTCGGTATCGTTATCTATGGCTACACCTTC; abundance: NA; d_gene: NA; v_gene: TRBV19; j_gene: TRBJ1-2
CDR3aa: CASRSPQETQYF; CDR3nt: TGTGCCAGTCGGTCGCCACAAGAGACCCAGTACTTC; abundance: few; d_gene: NA; v_gene: TRBV19; j_gene: TRBJ2-5
CDR3aa: CASSSISGQPQHF; CDR3nt: TGTGCCAGCAGCTCCATTTCGGGTCAGCCCCAGCATTTT; abundance: NA; d_gene: NA; v_gene: TRBV7-2; j_gene: TRBJ1-5
CDR3aa: CASSLPGFGAFF; CDR3nt: TGTGCCAGCAGTCTCCCAGGTTTTGGAGCTTTCTTT; abundance: NA; d_gene: NA; v_gene: TRBV6-2/TRBV6-3; j_gene: TRBJ1-1
CDR3aa: CASSLNRGVDTIYF; CDR3nt: TGTGCCAGCAGTTTAAACAGGGGAGTCGACACCATATATTTT; abundance: NA; d_gene: TRBD1; v_gene: TRBV27; j_gene: TRBJ1-3
CDR3aa: CASSLIRGRTAGELFF; CDR3nt: TGTGCCAGCAGCTTAATTCGAGGGCGAACCGCCGGGGAGCTGTTTTTT; abundance: NA; d_gene: NA; v_gene: TRBV7-2; j_gene: TRBJ2-2
CDR3aa: CASSQGGWGTVNTGELFF; CDR3nt: TGTGCCAGCAGCCAAGGAGGGTGGGGGACAGTGAACACCGGGGAGCTGTTTTTT; abundance: NA; d_gene: TRBD1; v_gene: TRBV3-1/TRBV3-2; j_gene: TRBJ2-2
CDR3aa: CASSLAQGYYGYTF; CDR3nt: TGTGCCAGCAGCTTAGCTCAGGGGTACTATGGCTACACCTTC; abundance: NA; d_gene: NA; v_gene: TRBV7-8; j_gene: TRBJ1-2
CDR3aa: CASSWAGDYEQYF; CDR3nt: TGCGCCAGCAGCTGGGCAGGGGACTACGAGCAGTACTTC; abundance: NA; d_gene: NA; v_gene: TRBV5-1; j_gene: TRBJ2-7
CDR3aa: CASREMNTEAFF; CDR3nt: TGTGCCAGCAGAGAGATGAACACTGAAGCTTTCTTT; abundance: NA; d_gene: NA; v_gene: TRBV12-3/TRBV12-4; j_gene: TRBJ1-1
CDR3aa: CASSTNPTGVNTEAFF; CDR3nt: TGTGCCAGCTCAACGAACCCAACAGGGGTGAACACTGAAGCTTTCTTT; abundance: once; d_gene: TRBD1; v_gene: TRBV18; j_gene: TRBJ1-1
CDR3aa: CASSQAGINLRLYGYTF; CDR3nt: TGTGCCAGCAGTCAAGCCGGAATAAACTTGCGACTTTATGGCTACACCTTC; abundance: NA; d_gene: NA; v_gene: TRBV28; j_gene: TRBJ1-2
CDR3aa: CASRDNQMGTEAFF; CDR3nt: TGTGCCAGTAGGGACAATCAAATGGGAACTGAAGCTTTCTTT; abundance: NA; d_gene: NA; v_gene: TRBV6-6; j_gene: TRBJ1-1
CDR3aa: CASTLQGSTDTQYF; CDR3nt: TGTGCCAGCACATTACAGGGGAGCACAGATACGCAGTATTTT; abundance: once; d_gene: TRBD1; v_gene: TRBV7-9; j_gene: TRBJ2-3
CDR3aa: CASSSLGPASGNSPLHF; CDR3nt: TGTGCCAGCAGTTCTCTGGGCCCAGCCTCGGGAAATTCACCCCTCCACTTT; abundance: NA; d_gene: NA; v_gene: TRBV6-2/TRBV6-3; j_gene: TRBJ1-6
CDR3aa: CASSQDFQGSGYTF; CDR3nt: TGTGCCAGCAGCCAAGATTTCCAGGGGAGCGGCTACACCTTC; abundance: NA; d_gene: NA; v_gene: TRBV4-2; j_gene: TRBJ1-2